Shown below are 15 T cell receptor beta chains from a single sample sequenced in a study of T cells after yellow fever vaccination. MiXCR was run by TCRdb on the 5' RACE reads, yielding one entry per CDR3 protein. The repertoire holds 230,000 or so distinct CDR3 sequences, with approximately 3.6% as singletons. This specimen consisted of PBMCs, obtained 15 days after the yellow fever booster vaccination. Receptors originate from a man aged 18 to 29 who received the YFV17D yellow fever vaccine.

The sample holds a few counts of this clonotype. The chain is built from TRBV11-2 and TRBJ2-7, with no clear D. Per the germline V gene, CDR1 is SGHAT and CDR2 is FQNNGV. V lost 5 bases and J 3 bases, leaving 8 bases between the germline ends. The CDR3 extends over 12 amino acids. CDR3 bases: TGTGCCAGCAGCGGTCCCGGCTACGAGCAGTACTTC. Its translation is CASSGPGYEQYF.

This clonotype came up many times. The chain couples TRBV3-1 to TRBJ2-7, with D unresolved. Germline V lookup: CDR1 LGHDT, CDR2 YNNKEL (reference sequence). There are 13 residues in the CDR3. V was shortened by 5 bases and J by 6 bases, with 14 bases between the two germline ends. The CDR3: CASSGRDFGEQYF. In DNA, the CDR3 is TGTGCCAGCAGCGGGCGCGATTTCGGCGAGCAGTACTTC.

Ten or more counts support this clonotype. The chain combines TRBV24-1 with TRBJ2-6, with D unclear. Germline V CDR1 and CDR2: KGHDR, SFDVKD. The CDR3 covers 16 residues. Trimming shortened V by 6 bases and J by 4 bases, and 15 bases separated the two germline ends. The CDR3 here is CATSTRLGAGANVLTF. DNA for the CDR3: TGTGCCACCAGTACCCGGTTGGGCGCCGGGGCCAACGTCCTGACTTTC.

The sample holds many counts of this clonotype. This chain links TRBV5-4 with TRBJ2-3; D gene unclear. Germline CDR1 SGHNT, CDR2 YYREEE (reference sequence). The V end lost 4 bases, the J end lost 1 base, and 16 bases lay between the germline ends. This CDR3 has 16 amino acids. CDR3 coding DNA: TGTGCCAGCAGCCCTCGGACGAACCGTGGCACAGATACGCAGTATTTT. This gives the protein CASSPRTNRGTDTQYF.

The chain has TRBV12-5 and TRBJ1-6, with 8 bases fitting TRBD1. The CDR3 spans 15 residues. With 3 bases clipped from V and 4 bases from J, the junction kept 2 bases outside the gene matches. Germline lookup yields CDR1 LGHNT and CDR2 FRNRAP. The CDR3 DNA sequence: TGTGCTAGTGGTTTAACAGGGGGATATAATTCACCCCTCCACTTT. It specifies CASGLTGGYNSPLHF.

There are many counts of this clonotype. The chain uses TRBV7-2 and TRBJ2-1; tentatively, D is TRBD1 (5 bases). The length of the CDR3 is 14 residues. Per germline, CDR1 SGHTA and CDR2 FQGNSA. V lost 6 bases to trimming and J lost 2 bases, with 11 bases between them. The CDR3 reads CASSVDKTYNEQFF. The CDR3 DNA reads as TGTGCCAGCAGTGTGGACAAAACCTACAATGAGCAGTTCTTC.

This clonotype was counted ten times or more. The V and J genes are TRBV25-1 and TRBJ1-2; no clear D gene. Germline CDR1 is MGHDK and CDR2 is SYGVNS. Trimming stripped 3 bases from V and 8 bases from J, with 4 bases between. The CDR3 spans 10 residues. CDR3 in DNA: TGTGCCAGCAGTGAGGGGGGCTACACCTTC. This gives the protein CASSEGGYTF.

This clonotype was seen more than once but under ten times. The chain is built from TRBV5-1 and TRBJ1-2; 9 bases agree with TRBD1. Germline V gene lookup returns CDR1 SGHRS and CDR2 YFSETQ. This CDR3 has 15 amino acids. V gave up 4 bases and J gave up 5 bases; unmatched junction bases: 9. The CDR3 DNA reads TGCGCCAGCAGCGACCGGGACAGGGAAAGATATGGCTACACCTTC. As protein: CASSDRDRERYGYTF.

This clonotype was seen at least ten times. The chain recombines TRBV7-2 with TRBJ2-6; 7 bases match TRBD1. Germline V gives CDR1 SGHTA, CDR2 FQGNSA. The CDR3 has 17 residues. Trimming at V came to 4 bases and at J to 0 bases, leaving 6 bases not matched to a gene. The CDR3, as DNA: TGTGCCAGCAGCTCCACCGGGACAGTCTCTGGGGCCAACGTCCTGACTTTC. It yields the protein CASSSTGTVSGANVLTF.

In the case of this clonotype: This could be a read error, since a much larger clone is one nucleotide away. CDR3 DNA sequence: TGTGCCAGTCTAGGCTCAGACGATGAGCAGTTCTTC. It is translated as CASLGSDDEQFF. The V gene is TRBV13, the J gene TRBJ2-1; no definite D call. Trimming shortened V by 9 bases and J by 8 bases, and 14 bases separated the two germline ends. The CDR3 is 12 amino acids. Germline assignment: CDR1 PRHDT and CDR2 FYEKMQ (reference sequence).

This clonotype was seen repeatedly, ten times or more. The chain combines TRBV5-1 with TRBJ2-1; D unresolved. V was shortened by 0 bases and J by 4 bases, with 8 bases between the two germline ends. The V gene's germline CDR1 is SGHRS and CDR2 YFSETQ. CDR3 length: 14 residues. CDR3 loop: CASSLEVQYNEQFF. Written as DNA, the CDR3 is TGCGCCAGCAGCTTGGAGGTTCAATACAATGAGCAGTTCTTC.

This clonotype was seen many times. The rearrangement links TRBV2 to TRBJ2-7, with 7 bases fitting TRBD1. CDR3 length: 15 residues. V lost 7 bases and J lost 2; bases outside the gene matches: 11. The germline V gene has CDR1 SNHLY and CDR2 FYNNEI. CDR3 sequence (DNA): TGTGCCAGCACGTTGAGGGGGCTTGCCACCTACGAGCAGTACGTC. It is translated as CASTLRGLATYEQYV.

This clonotype was counted many times. The V gene is TRBV12-3 or TRBV12-4, the J gene TRBJ1-1; no clear D gene. The CDR3 spans 13 residues. V lost 3 bases to trimming and J lost 11 bases, with 16 bases between them. CDR3 DNA: TGTGCCAGCAGTTTTGGTATCGGCCGTGGGGCTTTCTTT. It yields the protein CASSFGIGRGAFF.

This clonotype was found many times. The chain employs TRBV12-3 or TRBV12-4 and TRBJ2-3; a weak D match, TRBD1 (6 bases). The CDR3 spans 16 residues. V was trimmed by 6 bases and J by 2 bases, leaving 18 bases between them. This CDR3 is CASRPNRAEVTDTQYF. DNA of the CDR3: TGTGCCAGCAGACCCAACAGGGCCGAGGTCACAGATACGCAGTATTTT.

There are many counts of this clonotype. This sequence joins TRBV7-2 and TRBJ2-3; D perhaps matches TRBD2 (6 bases). The V gene's germline CDR1 is SGHTA and CDR2 FQGNSA. Trimming took 3 bases from V and 6 from J, leaving 10 bases between them. The CDR3 length is 13 residues. The CDR3 protein is CASSFETSDTQYF. The CDR3 DNA follows: TGTGCCAGCAGCTTTGAAACTAGCGATACGCAGTATTTT.